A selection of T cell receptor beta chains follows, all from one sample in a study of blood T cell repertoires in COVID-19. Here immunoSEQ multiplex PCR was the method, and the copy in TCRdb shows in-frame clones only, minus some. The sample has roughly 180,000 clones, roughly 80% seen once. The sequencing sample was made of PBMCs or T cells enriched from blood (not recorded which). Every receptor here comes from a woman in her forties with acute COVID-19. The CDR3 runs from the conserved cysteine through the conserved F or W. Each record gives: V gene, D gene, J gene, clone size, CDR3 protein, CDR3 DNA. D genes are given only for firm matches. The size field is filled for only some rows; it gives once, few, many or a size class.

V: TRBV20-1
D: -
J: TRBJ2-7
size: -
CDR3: CSASPPSSGYEQYF
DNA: TGCAGTGCTAGTCCCCCGAGTAGCGGTTACGAGCAGTACTTC

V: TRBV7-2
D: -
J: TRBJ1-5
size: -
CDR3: CASSQTSGSNQPQHF
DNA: TGTGCCAGCAGTCAAACATCTGGCAGCAATCAGCCCCAGCATTTT

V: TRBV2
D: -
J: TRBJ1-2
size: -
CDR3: CAIEGDRFTGNGYTF
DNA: TGTGCCATCGAGGGAGACCGATTCACAGGGAATGGCTACACCTTC

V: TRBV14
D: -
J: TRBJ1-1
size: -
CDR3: CASSGGRGLEAFF
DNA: TGTGCCAGCAGCGGGGGGAGAGGGCTTGAAGCTTTCTTT

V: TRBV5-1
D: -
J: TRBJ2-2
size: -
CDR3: CASSLRRSAIETGELFF
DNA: TGCGCCAGCAGCTTGCGGCGGTCGGCTATAGAAACCGGGGAGCTGTTTTTT

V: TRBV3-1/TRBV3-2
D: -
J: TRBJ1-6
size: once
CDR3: CASSQELGRATYNSPLHF
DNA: TGTGCCAGCAGCCAAGAACTGGGCAGGGCCACCTATAATTCACCCCTCCACTTT

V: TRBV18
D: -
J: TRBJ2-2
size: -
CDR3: CASSRLNTGELFF
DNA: TGTGCCAGCTCGCGATTGAACACCGGGGAGCTGTTTTTT

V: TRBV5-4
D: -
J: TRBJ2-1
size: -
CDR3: CASSRDIYNEQFF
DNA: TGTGCCAGCAGCCGGGACATCTACAATGAGCAGTTCTTC

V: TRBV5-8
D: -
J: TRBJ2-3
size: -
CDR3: CASSPTMDTQYF
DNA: TGTGCCAGCAGCCCAACTATGGATACGCAGTATTTT

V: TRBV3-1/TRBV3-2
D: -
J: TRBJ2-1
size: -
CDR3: CASSQDPSSRTDNEQFF
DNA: TGTGCCAGCAGCCAAGATCCGTCTAGCAGAACCGACAATGAGCAGTTCTTC

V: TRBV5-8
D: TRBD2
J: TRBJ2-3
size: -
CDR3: CASSLGGSGDTQYF
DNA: TGTGCCAGCAGCTTGGGCGGGAGTGGGGATACGCAGTATTTT

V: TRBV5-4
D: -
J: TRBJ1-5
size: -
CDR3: CASSFLRQVQPQHF
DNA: TGTGCCAGCAGCTTCCTCCGACAGGTTCAGCCCCAGCATTTT

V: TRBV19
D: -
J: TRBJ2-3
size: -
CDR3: CASSISPSAFTDTQYF
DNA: TGTGCCAGTAGTATATCACCTAGCGCGTTCACAGATACGCAGTATTTT

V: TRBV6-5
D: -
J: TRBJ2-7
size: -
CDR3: CASSYSDPGDEQYF
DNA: TGTGCCAGCAGTTACTCCGACCCGGGGGACGAGCAGTACTTC

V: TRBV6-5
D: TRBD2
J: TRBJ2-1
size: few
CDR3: CASSYSTSGYNEQFF
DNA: TGTGCCAGCAGTTACTCCACTAGCGGATACAATGAGCAGTTCTTC

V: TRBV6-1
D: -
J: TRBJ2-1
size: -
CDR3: CASSEAWGGGSWYEQFF
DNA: TGTGCCAGCAGTGAAGCCTGGGGGGGCGGGAGTTGGTATGAGCAGTTCTTC

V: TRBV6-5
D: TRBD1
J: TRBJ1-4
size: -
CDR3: CASSRTGDGDEKLFF
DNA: TGTGCCAGCAGCCGTACAGGGGATGGGGATGAAAAACTGTTTTTT

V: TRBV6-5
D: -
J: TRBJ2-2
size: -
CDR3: CASTPANTGELFF
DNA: TGTGCCAGCACCCCTGCGAACACCGGGGAGCTGTTTTTT

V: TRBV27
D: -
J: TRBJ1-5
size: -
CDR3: CASSPRVFNQPQHF
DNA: TGTGCCAGCAGTCCCCGGGTCTTTAATCAGCCCCAGCATTTT

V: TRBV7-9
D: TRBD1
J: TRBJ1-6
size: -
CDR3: CASSDTGVNSPLHF
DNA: TGTGCCAGCAGTGATACAGGGGTGAATTCACCCCTCCACTTT

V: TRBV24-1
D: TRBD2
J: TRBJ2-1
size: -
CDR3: CATSDLAGGIYNEQFF
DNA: TGTGCCACCAGTGACTTAGCGGGAGGGATCTACAATGAGCAGTTCTTC

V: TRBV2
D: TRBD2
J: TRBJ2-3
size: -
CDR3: CASSEGSGGTDTQYF
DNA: TGTGCCAGCAGTGAAGGTAGCGGGGGCACAGATACGCAGTATTTT

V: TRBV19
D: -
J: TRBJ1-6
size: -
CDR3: CASRDRPISPLHF
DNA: TGTGCCAGTAGGGACAGACCAATCTCACCCCTCCACTTT

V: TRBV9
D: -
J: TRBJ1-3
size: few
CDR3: CASSVSYSSSGNTIYF
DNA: TGTGCCAGCAGCGTAAGCTACAGCTCCTCTGGAAACACCATATATTTT

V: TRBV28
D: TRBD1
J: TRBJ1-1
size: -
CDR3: CAGGDRMNTEAFF
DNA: TGTGCCGGGGGGGACAGGATGAACACTGAAGCTTTCTTT

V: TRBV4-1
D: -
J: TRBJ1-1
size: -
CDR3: CASSWDTTNTEAFF
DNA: TGCGCCAGCAGCTGGGACACTACAAACACTGAAGCTTTCTTT

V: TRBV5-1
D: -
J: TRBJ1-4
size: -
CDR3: CASSLEAGRWEKLFF
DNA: TGCGCCAGCAGCTTGGAGGCTGGGAGGTGGGAAAAACTGTTTTTT

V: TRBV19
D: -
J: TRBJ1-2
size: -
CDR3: CATHPTGESFYGYTF
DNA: TGTGCCACCCACCCGACAGGCGAGAGTTTCTATGGCTACACCTTC

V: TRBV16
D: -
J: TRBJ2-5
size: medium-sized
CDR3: CASSHFGTLETQYF
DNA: TGTGCCAGCAGCCATTTCGGGACACTAGAGACCCAGTACTTC

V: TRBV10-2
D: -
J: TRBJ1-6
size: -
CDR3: CASSDRGSNTYNSPLHF
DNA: TGCGCCAGCAGTGACAGGGGCAGCAACACCTATAATTCACCCCTCCACTTT

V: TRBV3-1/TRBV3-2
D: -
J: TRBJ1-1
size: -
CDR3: CASSPTDTEAFF
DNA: TGTGCCAGCAGCCCGACAGACACTGAAGCTTTCTTT

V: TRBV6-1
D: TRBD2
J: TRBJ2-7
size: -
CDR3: CASSGLGSYEQYF
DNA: TGTGCCAGCAGCGGACTAGGCTCCTACGAGCAGTACTTC

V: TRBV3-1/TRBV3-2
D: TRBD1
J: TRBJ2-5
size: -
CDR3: CASSPDRPQETQYF
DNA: TGTGCCAGCAGCCCGGACAGGCCCCAAGAGACCCAGTACTTC

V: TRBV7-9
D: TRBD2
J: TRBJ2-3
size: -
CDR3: CASSLKAGVSDTQYF
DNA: TGTGCCAGCAGCTTAAAAGCGGGAGTATCAGATACGCAGTATTTT

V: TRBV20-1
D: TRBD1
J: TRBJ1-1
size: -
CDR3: CSAIRGTEAFF
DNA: TGCAGTGCCATCAGGGGGACTGAAGCTTTCTTT

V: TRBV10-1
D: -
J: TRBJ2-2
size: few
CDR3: CASSDRDTGELFF
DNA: TGCGCCAGCAGTGACAGGGACACCGGGGAGCTGTTTTTT

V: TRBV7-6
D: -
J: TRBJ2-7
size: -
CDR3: CASSGDTYEQYF
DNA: TGTGCCAGCAGCGGGGACACCTACGAGCAGTACTTC

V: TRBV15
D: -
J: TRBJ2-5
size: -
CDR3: CATSSSKETQYF
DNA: TGTGCCACCAGCTCTAGCAAAGAGACCCAGTACTTC

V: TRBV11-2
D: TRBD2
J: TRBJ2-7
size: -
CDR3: CASSWTSGSSYEQYF
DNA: TGTGCCAGCAGCTGGACTAGCGGGAGCTCCTACGAGCAGTACTTC

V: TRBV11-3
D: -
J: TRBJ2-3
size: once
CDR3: CASSLQNPSTDTQYF
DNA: TGTGCCAGCAGCTTACAGAACCCTAGCACAGATACGCAGTATTTT

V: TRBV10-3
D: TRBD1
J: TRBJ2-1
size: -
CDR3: CAINPGQGEWEQFF
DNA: TGTGCCATCAATCCGGGACAGGGGGAATGGGAGCAGTTCTTC

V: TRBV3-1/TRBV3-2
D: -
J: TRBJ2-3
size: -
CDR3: CASSQDGQGIDTQYF
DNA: TGTGCCAGCAGCCAAGATGGGCAGGGAATAGATACGCAGTATTTT

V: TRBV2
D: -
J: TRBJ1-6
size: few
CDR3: CASSLYEGRINSPLHF
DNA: TGTGCCAGCAGCCTCTACGAGGGGAGGATTAATTCACCCCTCCACTTT

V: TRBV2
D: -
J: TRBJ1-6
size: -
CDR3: CARSGGPSSYNSPLHF
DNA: TGTGCCCGGAGTGGAGGGCCCAGCTCCTATAATTCACCCCTCCACTTT

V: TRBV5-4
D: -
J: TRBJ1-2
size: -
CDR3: CASSLDGGYGYTF
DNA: TGTGCCAGCAGCTTAGACGGAGGCTATGGCTACACCTTC

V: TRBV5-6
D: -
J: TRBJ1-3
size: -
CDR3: CASSLVEKGAGSGNTIYF
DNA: TGTGCCAGCAGCTTGGTTGAAAAGGGAGCAGGCTCTGGAAACACCATATATTTT